Listed below are T cell receptor beta chains from one sample, sequenced in a study of T cells in Graves' hyperthyroidism and ophthalmopathy. TCRdb reprocessed the multiplex PCR reads with MiXCR, giving one entry per CDR3 protein. The data show some 490,000 distinct CDR3 sequences, around a fifth seen once. The sequencing sample was made of blood. Every receptor here comes from a woman in her 70s with Graves' ophthalmopathy. The CDR3 runs from the conserved cysteine through the conserved F or W. Expanded clones get a size class; other rows say once, few or many, or leave the size out.

clone size,V gene,J gene,CDR3 protein
.,TRBV7-9,TRBJ1-4,CASSLARGGRGNEKLFF
few,TRBV10-3,TRBJ1-1,CAIAGTGFTEAFF
few,TRBV5-1,TRBJ1-5,CASSLEGDNQPQHF
few,TRBV7-9,TRBJ2-1,CASSLGDRGFYNEQFF
few,TRBV9,TRBJ1-6,CASSPGGSSYNSPLHF
.,TRBV25-1,TRBJ2-7,CASTTSGNKGEQYF
.,TRBV16,TRBJ1-1,CASSRWAGTEAFF
few,TRBV9,TRBJ2-5,CASSVGLWSETGEETQYF
.,TRBV5-1,TRBJ1-6,CASSVRQGDSPLHF
few,TRBV20-1,TRBJ1-5,CSASTLNQPQHF
.,TRBV24-1,TRBJ2-2,CATSRAGDTGELFF
few,TRBV5-1,TRBJ2-2,CASSLGGQGSGELFF
.,TRBV20-1,TRBJ2-7,CSASGGYGQYF
many,TRBV10-3,TRBJ2-5,CAIWEPTQETQYF
.,TRBV29-1,TRBJ2-5,CSVDGGWTGFEETQYF
few,TRBV10-3,TRBJ2-1,CAISGSGVNNEQFF